This TCR beta chain was obtained from a study of T-cell memory formation after mild COVID-19. TCR alpha and TCR beta cDNA libraries carrying sample barcodes and UMIs were produced by 5'RACE using constant-segment primers. TCRdb redid the calling of the 5' RACE reads with MiXCR, one entry per CDR3 protein. The sample records approximately 500,000 distinct CDR3 sequences, 20% to 25% being singletons. V gave up 0 bases and J gave up 0 bases, with 5 bases separating them. Germline loops: CDR1 LGHDT, CDR2 YNNKEL (reference sequence). The CDR3 length is 14 residues. This clonotype was seen a few times. The specimen was PBMCs or a T cell subset sorted from them (not recorded which). The chain uses TRBV3-1 and TRBJ1-1; D gene unclear. This clonotype was obtained from an adult woman who had mild COVID-19 (a few samples of this study predate the infection). Cell type and time point are not known. In DNA form, the CDR3 reads TGTGCCAGCAGCCAAGATCCAGTGAACACTGAAGCTTTCTTT. Amino acids: CASSQDPVNTEAFF.